This T cell receptor (beta chain) stems from a study of cytomegalovirus exposure and HLA in healthy donors. Broader study findings: It emerged from a later analysis that several of the most significant clusters appeared to be linked to common viral pathogens. Specific recognition of CMV antigens was confirmed in vitro for a few chains (all CMV-associated).

PCR primers comprised 60 Vbeta and 13 Jbeta primers. The protocol was immunoSEQ multiplex PCR, while the TCRdb copy is restricted to in-frame clones and leaves out a portion. Counted here are approximately 100,000 clones, about three quarters occurring once; the ten biggest clones make up 16%. A note on this clone: Its matching antigen is unknown.

V lost 5 bases to trimming and J lost 0 bases, with 15 bases between them. This CDR3 has 15 amino acids. Germline V gives CDR1 SGHRS, CDR2 YFSETQ. Sequences were obtained from PBMCs. J is TRBJ2-7 and V is TRBV5-1, with a tentative D call TRBD1 (6 bases). The source of this sequence is a man in his 60s in good health and CMV-seropositive. CDR3: CASSLQGGASYEQYF. The CDR3 nucleotides are TGCGCCAGCAGTTTACAGGGTGGAGCCTCCTACGAGCAGTACTTC.